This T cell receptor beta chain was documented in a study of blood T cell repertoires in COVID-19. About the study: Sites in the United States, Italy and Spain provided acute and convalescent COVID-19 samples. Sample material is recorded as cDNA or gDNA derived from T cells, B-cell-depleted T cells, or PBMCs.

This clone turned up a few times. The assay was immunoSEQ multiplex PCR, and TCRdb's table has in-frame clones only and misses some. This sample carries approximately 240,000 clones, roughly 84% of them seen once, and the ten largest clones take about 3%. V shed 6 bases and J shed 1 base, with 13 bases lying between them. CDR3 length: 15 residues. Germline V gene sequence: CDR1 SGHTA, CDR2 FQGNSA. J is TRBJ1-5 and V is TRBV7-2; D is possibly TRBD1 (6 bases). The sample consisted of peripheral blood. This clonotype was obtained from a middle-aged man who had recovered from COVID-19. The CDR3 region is CASRRGSGSNQPQHF. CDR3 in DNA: TGTGCCAGCAGGAGGGGGTCTGGGAGCAATCAGCCCCAGCATTTT.